This T cell receptor (beta chain) was documented in a study of blood T cells in healthy people across ages. Each donor supplied approximately 10 milliliters of peripheral blood. Using a J-beta primer mix together with a sample-barcoded 5' primer, a second PCR was run for about 6 to 11 cycles. TCRdb re-analysed the 5' RACE reads in MiXCR, keeping a single row per CDR3 protein. The data contain under 2,000,000 distinct CDR3 sequences, around half of them singletons. This receptor was identified in a woman between 40 and 55 years old in good health. The specimen was blood.

The CDR3 here is CASSRQTSGGTLNEQFF. The CDR3 nucleotides are TGTGCCAGCAGCCGTCAGACTAGCGGGGGGACTCTAAATGAGCAGTTCTTC. The chain employs TRBV7-2 and TRBJ2-1; 13 bases line up with TRBD2. Unmatched junction bases numbered 11, after V lost 5 bases and J lost 7 bases. Per the germline V gene, CDR1 is SGHTA and CDR2 is FQGNSA. This CDR3 comprises 17 residues.